This T cell receptor (beta chain) was profiled in a study of cytomegalovirus exposure and HLA in healthy donors. Study observations and caveats: It was shown in a later analysis that HLA-associated TCR beta chains were more clonally expanded than other, equally common chains.

Researchers ran the PCR with 60 Vbeta and 13 Jbeta primers. The repertoire was sequenced with immunoSEQ multiplex PCR; TCRdb's copy has only in-frame clones and lacks some. The table records about 57,000 clones, approximately 80% of them present only once. This clone was detected only once. The antigen remains unidentified. Germline loops: CDR1 LNHDA, CDR2 SQIVND (reference sequence). The CDR3 loop spans 12 amino acids. With 8 bases removed from V and 0 bases from J, the gap between germline ends came to 8 bases. The V call is TRBV19, the J call TRBJ2-7; a weak D match, TRBD2 (5 bases). The sequenced sample consisted of PBMCs. The receptor's source is a man in his thirties or forties in good health and CMV-seronegative. The CDR3 here is CASRGSSYEQYF. Written as DNA, the CDR3 is TGTGCCAGTCGGGGATCCTCCTACGAGCAGTACTTC.